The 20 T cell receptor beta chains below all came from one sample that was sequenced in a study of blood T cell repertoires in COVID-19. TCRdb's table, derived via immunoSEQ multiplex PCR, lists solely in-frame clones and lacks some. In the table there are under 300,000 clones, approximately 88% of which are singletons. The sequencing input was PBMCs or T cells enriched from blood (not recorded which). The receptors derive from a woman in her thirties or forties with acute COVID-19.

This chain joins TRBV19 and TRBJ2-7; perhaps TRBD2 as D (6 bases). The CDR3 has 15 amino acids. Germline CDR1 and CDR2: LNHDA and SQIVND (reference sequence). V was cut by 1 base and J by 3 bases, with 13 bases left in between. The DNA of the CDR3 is TGTGCCAGTAGTATAGTAAGGGACTTCTACTACGAGCAGTACTTC. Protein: CASSIVRDFYYEQYF.

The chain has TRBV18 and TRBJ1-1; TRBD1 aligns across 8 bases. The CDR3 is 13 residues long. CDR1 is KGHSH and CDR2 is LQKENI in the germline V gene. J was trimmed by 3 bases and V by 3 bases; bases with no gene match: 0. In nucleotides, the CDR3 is TGTGCCAGCTCACCGACAGGGGACACTGAAGCTTTCTTT. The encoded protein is CASSPTGDTEAFF.

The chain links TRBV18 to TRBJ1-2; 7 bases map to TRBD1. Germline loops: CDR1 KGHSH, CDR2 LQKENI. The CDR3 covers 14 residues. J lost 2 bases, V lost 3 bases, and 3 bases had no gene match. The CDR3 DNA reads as TGTGCCAGCTCACCCGAGACAGGGAACTATGGCTACACCTTC. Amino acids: CASSPETGNYGYTF.

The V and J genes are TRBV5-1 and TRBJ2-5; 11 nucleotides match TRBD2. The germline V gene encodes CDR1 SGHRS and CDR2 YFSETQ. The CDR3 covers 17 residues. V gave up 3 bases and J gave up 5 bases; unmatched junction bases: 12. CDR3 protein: CASSYLAGGVGSETQYF. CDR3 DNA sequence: TGCGCCAGCAGCTACCTAGCGGGGGGTGTAGGGTCGGAGACCCAGTACTTC.

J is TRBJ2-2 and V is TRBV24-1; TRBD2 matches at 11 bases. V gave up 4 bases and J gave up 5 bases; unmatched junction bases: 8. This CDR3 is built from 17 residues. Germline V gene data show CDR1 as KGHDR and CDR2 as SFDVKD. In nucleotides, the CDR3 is TGTGCCACCAGTGACCAGGCGGGACTAGCGGTTACCGGGGAGCTGTTTTTT. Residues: CATSDQAGLAVTGELFF.

The CDR3 is CASSVRGVEYGYTF. The CDR3 region has the DNA TGCGCCAGCAGCGTCAGGGGCGTGGAATACGGCTACACCTTC. This rearrangement joins TRBV5-1 to TRBJ1-2, with a tentative D call TRBD1 (6 bases). The germline CDR1 and CDR2 sequences are SGHRS and YFSETQ. The V end lost 4 bases, the J end lost 8 bases, and 18 bases lay between the germline ends. CDR3 size: 14 residues. Full variable domain (missing parts from reference TRBV5-1 and TRBJ1-2): KAGVTQTPRYLIKTRGQQVTLSCSPISGHRSVSWYQQTPGQGLQFLFEYFSETQRNKGNFPGRFSGRQFSNSRSEMNVSTLELGDSALYLCASSVRGVEYGYTFGSGTRLTVV.

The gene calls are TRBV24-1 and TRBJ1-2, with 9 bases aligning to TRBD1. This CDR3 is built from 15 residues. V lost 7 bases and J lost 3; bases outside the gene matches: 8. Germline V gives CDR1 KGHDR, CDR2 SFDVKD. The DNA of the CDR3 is TGTGCCACCAGGCACCTGGACAGGGGCTACTATGGCTACACCTTC. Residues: CATRHLDRGYYGYTF.

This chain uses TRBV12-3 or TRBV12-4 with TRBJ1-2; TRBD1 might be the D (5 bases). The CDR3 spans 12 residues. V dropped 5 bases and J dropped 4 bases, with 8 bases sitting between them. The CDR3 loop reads CASSGDSYGYTF. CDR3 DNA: TGTGCCAGCAGTGGAGACAGCTATGGCTACACCTTC.

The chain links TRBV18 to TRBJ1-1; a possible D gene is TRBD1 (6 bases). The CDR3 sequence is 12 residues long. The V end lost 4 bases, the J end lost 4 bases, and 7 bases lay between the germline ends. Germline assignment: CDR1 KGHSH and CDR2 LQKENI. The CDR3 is CASSQQGTEAFF. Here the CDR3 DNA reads TGTGCCAGCTCACAACAGGGCACTGAAGCTTTCTTT. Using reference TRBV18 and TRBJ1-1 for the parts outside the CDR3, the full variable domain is NAGVMQNPRHLVRRRGQEARLRCSPMKGHSHVYWYRQLPEEGLKFMVYLQKENIIDESGMPKERFSAEFPKEGPSILRIQQVVRGDSAAYFCASSQQGTEAFFGQGTRLTVV.

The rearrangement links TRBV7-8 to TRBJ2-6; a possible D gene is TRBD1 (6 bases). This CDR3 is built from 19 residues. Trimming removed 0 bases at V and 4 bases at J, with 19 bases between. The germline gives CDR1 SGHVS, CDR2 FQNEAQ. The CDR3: CASSLAQQGTLGGANVLTF. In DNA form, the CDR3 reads TGTGCCAGCAGCTTAGCCCAACAGGGTACCTTGGGAGGGGCCAACGTCCTGACTTTC.

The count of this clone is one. CDR3 in amino acids: CASSLEGAMNSPLHF. In DNA, the CDR3 is TGTGCCAGCAGTTTGGAGGGGGCGATGAATTCACCCCTCCACTTT. The chain couples TRBV27 to TRBJ1-6, with 7 bases that match TRBD1. Losses at the gene ends were 3 bases for V and 7 bases for J; bases not matched to a gene: 6. Germline V gene lookup returns CDR1 MNHEY and CDR2 SMNVEV (reference sequence). This CDR3 is built from 15 residues.

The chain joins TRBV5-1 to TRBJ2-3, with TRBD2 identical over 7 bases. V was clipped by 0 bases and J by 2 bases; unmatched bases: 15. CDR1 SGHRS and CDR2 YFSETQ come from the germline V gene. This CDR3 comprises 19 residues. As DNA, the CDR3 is TGCGCCAGCAGCTTGGCCTGGCGGGGGATTTCGGGAAACACAGATACGCAGTATTTT. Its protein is CASSLAWRGISGNTDTQYF.

The CDR3 is CASSLRQGREPQHF. The DNA for the CDR3 is TGTGCCAGCAGCTTACGTCAAGGGCGGGAGCCCCAGCATTTT. The chain is built from TRBV3-1 (or the pseudogene TRBV3-2) and TRBJ1-5, with unresolved D. Trimming removed 5 bases from V and 8 bases from J, with 16 bases in between. The CDR3 contains 14 residues. Germline loops: CDR1 LGHDT, CDR2 YNNKEL (reference sequence).

CDR3 region: CASSYLGGEQFF. The CDR3 region has the DNA TGTGCCAGCAGTTACCTCGGGGGGGAGCAGTTCTTC. The genes are TRBV6-2 or TRBV6-3 and TRBJ2-1, with 7 bases identical to TRBD2. The CDR3 totals 12 residues. Germline trimming cut 2 bases from V and 10 bases from J; bases unmatched to any gene: 2. CDR1 is MNHEY and CDR2 is SVGEGT in the germline V gene.

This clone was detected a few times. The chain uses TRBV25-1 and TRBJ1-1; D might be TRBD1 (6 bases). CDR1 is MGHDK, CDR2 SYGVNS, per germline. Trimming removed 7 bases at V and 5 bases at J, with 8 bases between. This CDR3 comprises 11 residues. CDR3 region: CASTRGTEAFF. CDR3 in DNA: TGTGCCAGCACAAGGGGGACTGAAGCTTTCTTT. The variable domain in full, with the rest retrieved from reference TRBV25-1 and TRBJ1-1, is EADIYQTPRYLVIGTGKKITLECSQTMGHDKMYWYQQDPGMELHLIHYSYGVNSTEKGDLSSESTVSRIRTEHFPLTLESARPSHTSQYLCASTRGTEAFFGQGTRLTVV.

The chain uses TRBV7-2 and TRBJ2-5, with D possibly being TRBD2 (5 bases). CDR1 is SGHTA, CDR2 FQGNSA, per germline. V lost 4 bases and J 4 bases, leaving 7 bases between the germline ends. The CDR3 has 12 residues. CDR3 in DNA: TGTGCCAGCAGCTCCGAGGGAGAGACCCAGTACTTC. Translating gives CASSSEGETQYF.

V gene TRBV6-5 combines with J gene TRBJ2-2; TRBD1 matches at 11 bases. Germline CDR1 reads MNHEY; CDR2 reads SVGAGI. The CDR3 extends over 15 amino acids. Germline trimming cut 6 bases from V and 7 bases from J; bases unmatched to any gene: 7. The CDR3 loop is CASRFGQGAGGELFF. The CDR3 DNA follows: TGTGCCAGCAGATTTGGACAGGGGGCGGGCGGGGAGCTGTTTTTT.

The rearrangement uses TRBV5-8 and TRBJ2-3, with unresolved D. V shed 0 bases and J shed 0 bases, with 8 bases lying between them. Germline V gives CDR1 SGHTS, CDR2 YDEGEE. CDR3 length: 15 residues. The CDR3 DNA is TGTGCCAGCAGCTTGGGACAAGTGAGCACAGATACGCAGTATTTT. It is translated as CASSLGQVSTDTQYF.

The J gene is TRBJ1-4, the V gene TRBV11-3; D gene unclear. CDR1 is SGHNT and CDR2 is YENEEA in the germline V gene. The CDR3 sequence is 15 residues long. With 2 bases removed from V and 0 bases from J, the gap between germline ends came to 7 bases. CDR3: CASSLMATTNEKLFF. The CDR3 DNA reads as TGTGCCAGCAGCTTAATGGCAACAACTAATGAAAAACTGTTTTTT.

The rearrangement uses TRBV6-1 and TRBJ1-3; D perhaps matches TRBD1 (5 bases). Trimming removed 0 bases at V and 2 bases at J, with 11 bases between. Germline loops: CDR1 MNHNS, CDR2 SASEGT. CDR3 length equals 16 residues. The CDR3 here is CASSEASGTTGNTIYF. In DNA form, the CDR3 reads TGTGCCAGCAGTGAAGCCAGCGGGACTACTGGAAACACCATATATTTT.